In its sample, the clone carrying this T cell receptor beta chain was seen a few times. The antigen is not known. This specimen comes from a study of vaccination effects on CD4 cells after COVID-19. Before any sequencing was done, the ViraFEST assay used viral peptide pools to expand antigen-specific CD4+ T cells. Subsequent to less than eleven days of culture, CD4+ T cells were isolated. A PCR test confirmed that the person had SARS-CoV-2 infection between March and December 2020. The CDR3 extends over 14 amino acids. Trimming took off 1 base at V and 0 bases at J, with 7 bases between the two ends. The V gene's germline CDR1 is GTSNPN and CDR2 SVGIG (reference sequence). Data came from immunoSEQ multiplex PCR; TCRdb stores just in-frame clones and leaves some out. The repertoire has roughly 27,000 clones, under 75% of them found once; the top ten carry more than 15%.

This clonotype was obtained from a human donor who had a prior SARS-CoV-2 infection. The genes are TRBV30 and TRBJ1-5; D unclear. The specimen comprised CD4+ T cells from PBMCs cultured with SARS-CoV-2 spike peptides, sampled before COVID-19 vaccination. The CDR3 reads CAWSGGISNQPQHF. The CDR3 coding sequence is TGTGCCTGGAGTGGTGGGATTAGCAATCAGCCCCAGCATTTT.